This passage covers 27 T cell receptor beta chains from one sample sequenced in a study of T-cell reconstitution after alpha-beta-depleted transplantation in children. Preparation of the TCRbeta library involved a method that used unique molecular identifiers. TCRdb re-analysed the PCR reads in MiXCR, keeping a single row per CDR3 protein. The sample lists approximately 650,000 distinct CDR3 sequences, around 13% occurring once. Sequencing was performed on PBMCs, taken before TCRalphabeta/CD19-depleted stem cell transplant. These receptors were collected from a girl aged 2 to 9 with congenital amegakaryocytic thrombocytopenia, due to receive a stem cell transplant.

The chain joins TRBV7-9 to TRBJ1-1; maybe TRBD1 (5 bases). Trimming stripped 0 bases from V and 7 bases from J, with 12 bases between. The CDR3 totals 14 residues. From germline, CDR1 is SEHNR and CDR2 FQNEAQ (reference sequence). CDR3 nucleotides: TGTGCCAGCAGCTTAGCGCGGGGACCTAGTGAAGCTTTCTTT. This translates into CASSLARGPSEAFF.

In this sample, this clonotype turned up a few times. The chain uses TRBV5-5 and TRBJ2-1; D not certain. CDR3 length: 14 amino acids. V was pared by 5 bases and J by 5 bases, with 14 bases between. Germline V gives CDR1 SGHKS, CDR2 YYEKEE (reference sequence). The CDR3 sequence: CASSQRLSNNEQFF. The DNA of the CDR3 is TGTGCCAGCAGTCAACGGCTATCCAACAATGAGCAGTTCTTC.

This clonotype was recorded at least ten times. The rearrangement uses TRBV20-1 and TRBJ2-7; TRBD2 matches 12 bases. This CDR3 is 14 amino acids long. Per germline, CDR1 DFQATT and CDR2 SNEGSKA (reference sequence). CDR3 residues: CSMLAGGRSYEQYF. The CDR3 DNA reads TGCAGCATGCTAGCGGGAGGGCGTTCCTACGAGCAGTACTTC.

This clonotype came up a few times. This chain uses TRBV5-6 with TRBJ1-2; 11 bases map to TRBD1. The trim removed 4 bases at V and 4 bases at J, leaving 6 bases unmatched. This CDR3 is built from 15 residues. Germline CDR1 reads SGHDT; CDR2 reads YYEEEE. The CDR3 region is CASSEGQGGAYGYTF. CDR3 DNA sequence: TGTGCCAGCAGCGAGGGACAGGGGGGTGCCTATGGCTACACCTTC.

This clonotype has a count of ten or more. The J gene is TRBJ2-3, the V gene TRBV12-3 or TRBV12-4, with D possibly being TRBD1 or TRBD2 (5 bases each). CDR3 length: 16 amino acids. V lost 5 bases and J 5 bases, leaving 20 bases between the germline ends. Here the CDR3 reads CASSERGTEVRDTQYF. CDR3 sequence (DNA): TGTGCCAGCAGTGAACGAGGGACCGAGGTTCGAGATACGCAGTATTTT.

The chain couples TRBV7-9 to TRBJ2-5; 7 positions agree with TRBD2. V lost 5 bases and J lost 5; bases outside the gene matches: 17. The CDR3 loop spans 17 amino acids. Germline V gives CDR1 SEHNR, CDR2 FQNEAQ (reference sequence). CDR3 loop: CASSPTAPGRARETQYF. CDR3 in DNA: TGTGCCAGCAGCCCAACAGCGCCGGGGAGGGCCAGGGAGACCCAGTACTTC.

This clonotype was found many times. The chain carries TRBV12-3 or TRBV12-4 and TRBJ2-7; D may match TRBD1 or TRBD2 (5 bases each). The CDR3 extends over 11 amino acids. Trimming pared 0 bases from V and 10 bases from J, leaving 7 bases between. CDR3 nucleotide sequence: TGTGCCAGCAGTTTAGCCAGGGACCAGTACTTC. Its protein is CASSLARDQYF.

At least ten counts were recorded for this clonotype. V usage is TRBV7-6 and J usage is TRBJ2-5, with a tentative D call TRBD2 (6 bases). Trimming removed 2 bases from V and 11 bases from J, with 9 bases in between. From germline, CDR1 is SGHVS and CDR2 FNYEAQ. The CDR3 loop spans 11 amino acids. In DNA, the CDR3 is TGTGCCAGCAGCTTAACCGGGACTCAGTACTTC. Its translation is CASSLTGTQYF. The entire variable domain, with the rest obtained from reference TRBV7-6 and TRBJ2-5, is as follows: GAGVSQSPRYKVTKRGQDVALRCDPISGHVSLYWYRQALGQGPEFLTYFNYEAQQDKSGLPNDRFSAERPEGSISTLTIQRTEQRDSAMYRCASSLTGTQYFGPGTRLLVL.

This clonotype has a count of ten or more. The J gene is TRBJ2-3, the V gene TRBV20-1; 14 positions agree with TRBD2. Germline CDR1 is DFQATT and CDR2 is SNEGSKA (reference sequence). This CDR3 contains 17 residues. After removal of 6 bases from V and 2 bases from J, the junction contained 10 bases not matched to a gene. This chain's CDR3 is CSAMEGLAGGYTDTQYF. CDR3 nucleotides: TGCAGTGCCATGGAAGGACTAGCGGGAGGCTACACAGATACGCAGTATTTT.

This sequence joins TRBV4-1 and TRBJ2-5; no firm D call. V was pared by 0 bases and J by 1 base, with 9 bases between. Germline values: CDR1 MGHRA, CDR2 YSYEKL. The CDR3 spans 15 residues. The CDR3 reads CASSQDSGFQETQYF. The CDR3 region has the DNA TGCGCCAGCAGCCAAGATTCTGGCTTCCAAGAGACCCAGTACTTC.

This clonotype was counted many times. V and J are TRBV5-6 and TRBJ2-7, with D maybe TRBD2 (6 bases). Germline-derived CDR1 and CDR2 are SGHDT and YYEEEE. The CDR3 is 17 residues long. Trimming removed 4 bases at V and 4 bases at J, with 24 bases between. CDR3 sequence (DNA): TGTGCCAGCAGCATCTCCACTAGCCGTAAGGTCTTTTACGAGCAGTACTTC. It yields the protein CASSISTSRKVFYEQYF.

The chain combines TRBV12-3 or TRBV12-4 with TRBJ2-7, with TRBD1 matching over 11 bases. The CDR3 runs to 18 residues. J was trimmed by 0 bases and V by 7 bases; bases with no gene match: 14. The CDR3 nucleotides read TGTGCCAGCAAAGAAAGAGGGACAGGGGGTCCTCGCTCCTACGAGCAGTACTTC. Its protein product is CASKERGTGGPRSYEQYF.

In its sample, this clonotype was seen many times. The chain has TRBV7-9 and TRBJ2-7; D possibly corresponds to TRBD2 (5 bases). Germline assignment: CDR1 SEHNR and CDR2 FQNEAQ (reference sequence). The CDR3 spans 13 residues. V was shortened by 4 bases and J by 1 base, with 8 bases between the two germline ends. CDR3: CASSYRGSYEQYF. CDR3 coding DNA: TGTGCCAGCAGCTACCGGGGTTCCTACGAGCAGTACTTC. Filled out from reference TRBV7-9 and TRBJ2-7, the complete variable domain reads DTGVSQNPRHKITKRGQNVTFRCDPISEHNRLYWYRQTLGQGPEFLTYFQNEAQLEKSRLLSDRFSAERPKGSFSTLEIQRTEQGDSAMYLCASSYRGSYEQYFGPGTRLTVT.

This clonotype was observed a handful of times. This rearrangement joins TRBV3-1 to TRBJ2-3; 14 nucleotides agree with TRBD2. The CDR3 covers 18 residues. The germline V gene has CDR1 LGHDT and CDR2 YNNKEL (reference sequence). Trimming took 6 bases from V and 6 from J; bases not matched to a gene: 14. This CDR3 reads CASSRMGRTSGRNDTQYF. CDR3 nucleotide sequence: TGTGCCAGCAGTCGCATGGGCCGGACTAGCGGGAGGAATGATACGCAGTATTTT.

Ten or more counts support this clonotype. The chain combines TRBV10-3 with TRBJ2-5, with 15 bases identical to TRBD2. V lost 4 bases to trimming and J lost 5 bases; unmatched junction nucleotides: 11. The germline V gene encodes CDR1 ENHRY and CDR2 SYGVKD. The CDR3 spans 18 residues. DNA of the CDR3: TGTGCCATCAGTGCCCCGACCGGACTAGCGGGAGGGGGTGAGACCCAGTACTTC. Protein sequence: CAISAPTGLAGGGETQYF.

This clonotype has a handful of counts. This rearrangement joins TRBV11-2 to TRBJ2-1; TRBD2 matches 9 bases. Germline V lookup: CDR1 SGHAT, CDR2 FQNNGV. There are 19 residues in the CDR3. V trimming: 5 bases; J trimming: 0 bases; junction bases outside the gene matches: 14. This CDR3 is CASSTLAGFSLSSYNEQFF. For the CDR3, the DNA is TGTGCCAGCAGCACTCTAGCGGGGTTTTCCTTAAGCTCCTACAATGAGCAGTTCTTC.

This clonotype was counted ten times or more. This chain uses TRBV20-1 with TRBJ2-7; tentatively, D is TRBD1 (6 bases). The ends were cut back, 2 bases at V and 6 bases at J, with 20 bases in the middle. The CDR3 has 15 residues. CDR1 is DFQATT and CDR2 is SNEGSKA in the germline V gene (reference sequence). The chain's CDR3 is CSARSSNHRAGEQYF. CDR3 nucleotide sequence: TGCAGTGCTAGATCTTCCAACCACAGGGCAGGCGAGCAGTACTTC.

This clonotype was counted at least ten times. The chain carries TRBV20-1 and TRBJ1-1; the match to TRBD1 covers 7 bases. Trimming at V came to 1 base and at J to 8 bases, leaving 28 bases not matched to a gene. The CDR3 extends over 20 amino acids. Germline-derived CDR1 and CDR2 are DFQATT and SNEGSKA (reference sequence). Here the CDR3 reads CSARVRTGEGERVWDAEAFF. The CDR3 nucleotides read TGCAGTGCTAGAGTCCGGACAGGTGAAGGAGAGCGCGTTTGGGATGCCGAAGCTTTCTTT.

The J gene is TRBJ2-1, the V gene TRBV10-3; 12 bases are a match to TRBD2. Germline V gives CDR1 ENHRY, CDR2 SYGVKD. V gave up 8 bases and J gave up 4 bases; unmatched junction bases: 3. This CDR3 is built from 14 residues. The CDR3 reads CAIAGTSGYNEQFF. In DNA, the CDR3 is TGTGCCATCGCCGGGACTAGCGGGTACAATGAGCAGTTCTTC.

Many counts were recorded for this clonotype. The CDR3 DNA follows: TGCAGTGCTACAGTCCGAGATCCATCCCTTAACACCGGGGAGCTGTTTTTT. Translating it yields CSATVRDPSLNTGELFF. The chain has TRBV20-1 and TRBJ2-2; D gene unclear. The V end was cut by 4 bases, the J end by 2 bases, with 20 bases between. CDR1 and CDR2 (germline): DFQATT, SNEGSKA (reference sequence). The CDR3 runs 17 residues.

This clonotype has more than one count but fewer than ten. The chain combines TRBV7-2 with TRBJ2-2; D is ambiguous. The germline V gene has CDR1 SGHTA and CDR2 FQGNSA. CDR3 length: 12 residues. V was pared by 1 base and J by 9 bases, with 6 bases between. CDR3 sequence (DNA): TGTGCCAGCAGCTTAGTGTTGAGGGAGCTGTTTTTT. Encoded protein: CASSLVLRELFF. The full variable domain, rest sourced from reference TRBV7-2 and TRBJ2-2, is GAGVSQSPSNKVTEKGKDVELRCDPISGHTALYWYRQSLGQGLEFLIYFQGNSAPDKSGLPSDRFSAERTGGSVSTLTIQRTQQEDSAVYLCASSLVLRELFFGEGSRLTVL.

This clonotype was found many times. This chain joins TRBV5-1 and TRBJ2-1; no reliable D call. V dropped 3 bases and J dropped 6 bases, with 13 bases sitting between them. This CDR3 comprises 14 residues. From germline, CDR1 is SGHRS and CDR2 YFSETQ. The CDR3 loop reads CASSSLKGGNEQFF. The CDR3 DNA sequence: TGCGCCAGCAGCTCACTAAAGGGTGGCAATGAGCAGTTCTTC.

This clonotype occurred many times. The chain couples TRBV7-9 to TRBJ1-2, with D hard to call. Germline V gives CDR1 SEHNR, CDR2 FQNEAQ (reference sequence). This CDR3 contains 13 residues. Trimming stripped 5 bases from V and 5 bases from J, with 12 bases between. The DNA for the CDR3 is TGTGCCAGCAGCGTAGGACGGCTGTATGGCTACACCTTC. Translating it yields CASSVGRLYGYTF.

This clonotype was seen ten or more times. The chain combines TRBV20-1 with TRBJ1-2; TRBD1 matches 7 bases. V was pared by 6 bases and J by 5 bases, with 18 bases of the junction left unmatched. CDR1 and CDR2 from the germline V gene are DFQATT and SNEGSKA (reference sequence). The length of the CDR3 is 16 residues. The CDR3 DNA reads TGCAGTGCGAGAAAGGATACAGGGGAAACGTGGTATGGCTACACCTTC. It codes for CSARKDTGETWYGYTF.

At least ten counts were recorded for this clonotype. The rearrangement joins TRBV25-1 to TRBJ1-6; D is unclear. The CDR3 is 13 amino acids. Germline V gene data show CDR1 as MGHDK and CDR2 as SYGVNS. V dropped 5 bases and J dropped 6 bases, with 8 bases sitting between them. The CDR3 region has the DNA TGTGCCAGCAGTATCAGCATTAATTCACCCCTCCACTTT. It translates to CASSISINSPLHF.

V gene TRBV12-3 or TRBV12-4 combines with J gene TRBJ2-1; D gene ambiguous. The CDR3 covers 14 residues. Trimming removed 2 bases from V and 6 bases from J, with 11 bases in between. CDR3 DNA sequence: TGTGCCAGCAGTTTATATCGTCCAGGCAATGAGCAGTTCTTC. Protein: CASSLYRPGNEQFF.

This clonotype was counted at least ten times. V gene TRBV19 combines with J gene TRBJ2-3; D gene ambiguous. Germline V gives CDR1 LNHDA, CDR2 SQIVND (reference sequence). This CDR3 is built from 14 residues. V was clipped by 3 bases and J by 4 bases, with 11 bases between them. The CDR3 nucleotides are TGTGCCAGTAGTATGGACGCTGGGGCAGATACGCAGTATTTT. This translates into CASSMDAGADTQYF.